This record looks at one T cell receptor beta chain sequence and its context. Its antigen is unidentified. This record comes from a study of T cell responses to AZD1222 COVID-19 vaccine. Notes on the study in general: Clonal diversity was possibly underestimated, and the donors were mostly white British, with more females. Sampling captured repertoires only after the peak T cell response. Spike-specific TCRs gained breadth and depth after people received two AZD1222 doses.

The V gene's germline CDR1 is MDHEN and CDR2 SYDVKM. Trimming took 3 bases from V and 8 from J, leaving 10 bases between them. The CDR3 is 12 residues long. TCRdb's table, derived via immunoSEQ multiplex PCR, lists solely in-frame clones and lacks some. This table holds 150,000 to 200,000 clones, 85% to 95% found once. This clonotype was obtained from an adult in good health. Sequenced here: peripheral blood, sampled on day 0 of AZD1222 vaccination. V gene TRBV28 combines with J gene TRBJ1-2; D not resolved. CDR3 sequence: CASSFRNAGYTF. CDR3 nucleotide sequence: TGTGCCAGCAGTTTTCGGAATGCGGGCTACACCTTC.